The clone carrying this TCR beta chain was observed a few times. This sample is drawn from a study of T-cell memory formation after mild COVID-19. TCRdb reanalysed the 5' RACE reads using MiXCR and keeps one entry per CDR3 protein. The repertoire holds 400,000 or so distinct CDR3 sequences, with around 20% as singletons. Trimming took 0 bases from V and 4 from J, leaving 13 bases between them. The length of the CDR3 is 15 residues. Germline-derived CDR1 and CDR2 are SGHKS and YYEKEE (reference sequence). The chain employs TRBV5-5 and TRBJ2-5; D possibly matches TRBD1 or TRBD2 (5 bases each). The TCR comes from an adult woman who had mild COVID-19 (a few samples of this study predate the infection). Cell type and time point are not known. What was sequenced was PBMCs or a T cell subset sorted from them (not recorded which). CDR3 amino acids: CASSLAGAGLETQYF. The CDR3 coding sequence is TGTGCCAGCAGCTTGGCCGGGGCAGGGCTAGAGACCCAGTACTTC.